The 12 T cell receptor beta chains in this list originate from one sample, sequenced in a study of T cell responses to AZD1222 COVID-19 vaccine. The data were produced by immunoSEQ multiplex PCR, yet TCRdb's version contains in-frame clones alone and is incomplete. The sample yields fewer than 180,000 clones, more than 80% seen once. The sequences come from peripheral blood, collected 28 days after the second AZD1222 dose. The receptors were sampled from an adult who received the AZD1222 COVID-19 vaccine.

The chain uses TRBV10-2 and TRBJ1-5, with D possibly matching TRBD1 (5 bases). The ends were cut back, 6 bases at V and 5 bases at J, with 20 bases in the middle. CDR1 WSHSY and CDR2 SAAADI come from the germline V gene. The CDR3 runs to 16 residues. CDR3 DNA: TGCGCCAGCAGGGATTCAAACCGGGACGGATATCAGCCCCAGCATTTT. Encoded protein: CASRDSNRDGYQPQHF.

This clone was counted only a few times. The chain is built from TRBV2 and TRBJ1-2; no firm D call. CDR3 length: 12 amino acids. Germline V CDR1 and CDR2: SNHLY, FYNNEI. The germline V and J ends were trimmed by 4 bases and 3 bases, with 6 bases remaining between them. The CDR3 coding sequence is TGTGCCAGCAGTGGGGCAGACTATGGCTACACCTTC. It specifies CASSGADYGYTF.

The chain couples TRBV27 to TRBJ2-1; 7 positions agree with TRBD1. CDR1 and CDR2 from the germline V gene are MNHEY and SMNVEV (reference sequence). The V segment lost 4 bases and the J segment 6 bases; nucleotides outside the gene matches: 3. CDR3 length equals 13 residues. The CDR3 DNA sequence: TGTGCCAGCAGTTCGACAGGGTTCAATGAGCAGTTCTTC. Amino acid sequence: CASSSTGFNEQFF.

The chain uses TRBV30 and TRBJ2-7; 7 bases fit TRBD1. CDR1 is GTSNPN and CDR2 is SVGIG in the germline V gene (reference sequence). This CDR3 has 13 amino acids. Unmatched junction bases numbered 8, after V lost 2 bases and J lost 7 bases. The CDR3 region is CAWSWKGASEQYF. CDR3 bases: TGTGCCTGGAGTTGGAAGGGGGCGAGTGAGCAGTACTTC.

In DNA, the CDR3 is TGTGCCAGCAGCAAAGGTCGGGAGCCTCCTAGCACAGATACGCAGTATTTT. The encoded protein is CASSKGREPPSTDTQYF. The chain combines TRBV21-1 with TRBJ2-3; the D call of TRBD2 is as the table states it, not checked on the DNA. TRBV21-1 is reported as a pseudogene. The CDR3 is 17 amino acids.

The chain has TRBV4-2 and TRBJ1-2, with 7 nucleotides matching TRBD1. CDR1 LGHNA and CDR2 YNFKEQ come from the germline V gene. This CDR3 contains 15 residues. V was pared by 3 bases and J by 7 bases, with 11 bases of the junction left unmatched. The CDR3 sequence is CASSQRGTDLGGYTF. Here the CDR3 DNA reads TGTGCCAGCAGCCAGAGGGGGACAGATCTAGGTGGCTACACCTTC.

CDR3 protein: CASSPSGRTDTQYF. For the CDR3, the DNA is TGCGCCAGCAGCCCTAGCGGGAGAACAGATACGCAGTATTTT. The J gene is TRBJ2-3, the V gene TRBV5-1; TRBD2 matches at 10 bases. Per germline, CDR1 SGHRS and CDR2 YFSETQ. The CDR3 spans 14 residues. With 4 bases clipped from V and 3 bases from J, the junction kept 2 bases outside the gene matches. Complete variable domain (other parts from reference TRBV5-1 and TRBJ2-3): KAGVTQTPRYLIKTRGQQVTLSCSPISGHRSVSWYQQTPGQGLQFLFEYFSETQRNKGNFPGRFSGRQFSNSRSEMNVSTLELGDSALYLCASSPSGRTDTQYFGPGTRLTVL.

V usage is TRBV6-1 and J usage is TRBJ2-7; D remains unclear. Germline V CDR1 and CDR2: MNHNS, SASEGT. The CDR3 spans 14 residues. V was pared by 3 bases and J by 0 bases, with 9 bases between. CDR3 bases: TGTGCCAGCAGTGAGCAGCTCGCCTCCTACGAGCAGTACTTC. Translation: CASSEQLASYEQYF.

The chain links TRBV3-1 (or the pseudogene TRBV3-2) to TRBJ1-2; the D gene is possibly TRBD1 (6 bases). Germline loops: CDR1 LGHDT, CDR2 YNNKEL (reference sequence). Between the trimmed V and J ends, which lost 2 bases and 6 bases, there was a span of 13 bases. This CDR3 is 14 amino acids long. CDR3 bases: TGTGCCAGCAGCCAACAGGTCAGGGGAGATGGCTACACCTTC. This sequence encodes CASSQQVRGDGYTF.

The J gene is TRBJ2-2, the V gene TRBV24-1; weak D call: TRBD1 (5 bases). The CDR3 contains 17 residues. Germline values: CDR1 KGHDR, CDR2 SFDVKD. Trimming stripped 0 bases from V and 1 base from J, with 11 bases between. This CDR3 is CATSDLRTGENTGELFF. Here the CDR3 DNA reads TGTGCCACCAGTGATTTGCGCACAGGAGAGAACACCGGGGAGCTGTTTTTT.

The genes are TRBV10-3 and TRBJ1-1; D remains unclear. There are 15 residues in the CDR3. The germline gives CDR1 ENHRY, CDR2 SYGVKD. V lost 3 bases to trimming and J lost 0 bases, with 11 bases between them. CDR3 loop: CAISEKEIMNTEAFF. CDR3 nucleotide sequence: TGTGCCATCAGTGAAAAGGAGATCATGAACACTGAAGCTTTCTTT.

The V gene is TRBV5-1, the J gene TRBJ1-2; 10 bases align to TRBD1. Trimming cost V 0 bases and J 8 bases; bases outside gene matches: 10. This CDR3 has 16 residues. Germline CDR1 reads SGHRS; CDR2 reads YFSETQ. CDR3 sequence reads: CASSLEGTGVPGGYTF. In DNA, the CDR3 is TGCGCCAGCAGCTTGGAAGGGACAGGGGTACCCGGCGGCTACACCTTC.